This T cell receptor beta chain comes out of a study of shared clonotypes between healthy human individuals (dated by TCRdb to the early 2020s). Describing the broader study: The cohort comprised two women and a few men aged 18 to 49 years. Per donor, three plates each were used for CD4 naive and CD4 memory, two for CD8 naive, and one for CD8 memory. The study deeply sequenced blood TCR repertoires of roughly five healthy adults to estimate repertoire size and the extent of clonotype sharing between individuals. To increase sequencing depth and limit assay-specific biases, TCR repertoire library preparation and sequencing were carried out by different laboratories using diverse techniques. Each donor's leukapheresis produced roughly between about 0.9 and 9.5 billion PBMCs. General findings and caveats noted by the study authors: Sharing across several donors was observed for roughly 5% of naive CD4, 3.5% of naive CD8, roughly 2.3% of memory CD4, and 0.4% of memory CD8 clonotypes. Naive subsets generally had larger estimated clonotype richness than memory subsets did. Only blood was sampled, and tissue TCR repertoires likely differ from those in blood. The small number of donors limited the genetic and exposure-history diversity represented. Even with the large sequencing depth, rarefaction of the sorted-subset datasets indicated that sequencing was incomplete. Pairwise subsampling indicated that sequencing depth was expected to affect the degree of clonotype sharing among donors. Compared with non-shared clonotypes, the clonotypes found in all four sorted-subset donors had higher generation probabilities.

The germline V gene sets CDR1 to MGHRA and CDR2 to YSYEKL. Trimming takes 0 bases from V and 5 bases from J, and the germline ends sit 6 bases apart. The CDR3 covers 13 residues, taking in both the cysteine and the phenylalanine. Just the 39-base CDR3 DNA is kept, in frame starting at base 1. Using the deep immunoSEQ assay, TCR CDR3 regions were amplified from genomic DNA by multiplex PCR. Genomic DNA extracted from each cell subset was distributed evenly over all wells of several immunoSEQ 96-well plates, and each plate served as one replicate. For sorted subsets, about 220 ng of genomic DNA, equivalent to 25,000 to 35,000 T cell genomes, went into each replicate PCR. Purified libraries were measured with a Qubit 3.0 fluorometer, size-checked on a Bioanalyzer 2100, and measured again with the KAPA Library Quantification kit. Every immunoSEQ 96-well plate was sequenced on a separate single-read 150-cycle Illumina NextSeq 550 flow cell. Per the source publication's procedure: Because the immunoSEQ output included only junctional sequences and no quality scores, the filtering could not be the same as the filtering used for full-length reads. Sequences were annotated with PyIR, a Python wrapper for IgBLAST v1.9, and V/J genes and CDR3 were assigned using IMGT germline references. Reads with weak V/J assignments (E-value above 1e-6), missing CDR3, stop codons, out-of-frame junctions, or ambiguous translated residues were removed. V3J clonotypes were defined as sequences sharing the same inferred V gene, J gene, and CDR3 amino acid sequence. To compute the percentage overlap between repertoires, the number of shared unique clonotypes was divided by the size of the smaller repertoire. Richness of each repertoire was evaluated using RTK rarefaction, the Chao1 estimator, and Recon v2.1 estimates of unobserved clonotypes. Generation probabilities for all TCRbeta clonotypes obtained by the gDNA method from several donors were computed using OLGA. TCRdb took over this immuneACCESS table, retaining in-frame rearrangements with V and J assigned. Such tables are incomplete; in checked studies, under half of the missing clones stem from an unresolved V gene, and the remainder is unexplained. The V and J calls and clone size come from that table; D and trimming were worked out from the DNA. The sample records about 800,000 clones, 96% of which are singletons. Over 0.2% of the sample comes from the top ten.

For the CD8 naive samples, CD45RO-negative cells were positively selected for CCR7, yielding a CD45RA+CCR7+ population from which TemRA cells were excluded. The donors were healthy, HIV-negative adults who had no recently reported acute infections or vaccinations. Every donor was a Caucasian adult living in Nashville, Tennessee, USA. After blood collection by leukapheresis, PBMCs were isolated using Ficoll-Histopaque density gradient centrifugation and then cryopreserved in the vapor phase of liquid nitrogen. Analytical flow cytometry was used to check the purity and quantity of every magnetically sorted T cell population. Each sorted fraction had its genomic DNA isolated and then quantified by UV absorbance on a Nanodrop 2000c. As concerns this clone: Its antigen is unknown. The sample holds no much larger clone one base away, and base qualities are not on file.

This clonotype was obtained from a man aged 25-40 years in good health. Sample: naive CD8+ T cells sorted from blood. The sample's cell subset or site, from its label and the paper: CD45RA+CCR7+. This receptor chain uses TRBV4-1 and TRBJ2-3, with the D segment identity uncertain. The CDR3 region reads CASSQDLGDTQYF. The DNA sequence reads TGCGCCAGCAGCCAAGATCTGGGAGATACGCAGTATTTT.